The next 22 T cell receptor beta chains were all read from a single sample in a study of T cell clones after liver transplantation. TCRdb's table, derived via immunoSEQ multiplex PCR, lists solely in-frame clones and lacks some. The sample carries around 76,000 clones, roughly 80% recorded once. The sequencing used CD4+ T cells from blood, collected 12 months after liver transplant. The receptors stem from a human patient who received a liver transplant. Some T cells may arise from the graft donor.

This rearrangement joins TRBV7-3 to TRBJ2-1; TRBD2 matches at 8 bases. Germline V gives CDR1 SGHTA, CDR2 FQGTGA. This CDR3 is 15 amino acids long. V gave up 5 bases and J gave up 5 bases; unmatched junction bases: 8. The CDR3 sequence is CASSKSGSRNNEQFF. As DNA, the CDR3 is TGTGCCAGCAGCAAAAGCGGGAGTCGCAACAATGAGCAGTTCTTC.

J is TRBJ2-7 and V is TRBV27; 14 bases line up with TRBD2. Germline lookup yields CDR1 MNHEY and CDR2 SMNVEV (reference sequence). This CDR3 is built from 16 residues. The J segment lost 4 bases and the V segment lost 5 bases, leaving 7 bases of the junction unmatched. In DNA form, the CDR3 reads TGTGCCAGCAGTATGGGACTAGCGGGAGTGGGGTACGAGCAGTACTTC. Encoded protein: CASSMGLAGVGYEQYF.

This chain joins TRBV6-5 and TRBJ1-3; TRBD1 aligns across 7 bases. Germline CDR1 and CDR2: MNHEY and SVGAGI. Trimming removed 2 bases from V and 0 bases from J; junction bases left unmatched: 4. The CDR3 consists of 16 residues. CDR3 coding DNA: TGTGCCAGCAGTTACCAGGGACAGCACTCTGGAAACACCATATATTTT. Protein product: CASSYQGQHSGNTIYF.

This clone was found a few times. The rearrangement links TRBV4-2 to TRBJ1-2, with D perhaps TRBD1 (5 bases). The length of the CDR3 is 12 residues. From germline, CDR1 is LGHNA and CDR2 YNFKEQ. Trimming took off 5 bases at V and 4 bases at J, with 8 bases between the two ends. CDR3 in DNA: TGTGCCAGCAGCGGGCAGGGCTATGGCTACACCTTC. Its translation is CASSGQGYGYTF.

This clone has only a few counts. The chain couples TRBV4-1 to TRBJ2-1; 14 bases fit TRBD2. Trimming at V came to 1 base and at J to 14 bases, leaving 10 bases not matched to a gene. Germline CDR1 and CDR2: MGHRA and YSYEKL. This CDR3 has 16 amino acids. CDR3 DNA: TGCGCCAGCAGCCAAGTAGTCGGACTAGCGGGAGGCCAGAAGTTCTTC. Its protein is CASSQVVGLAGGQKFF.

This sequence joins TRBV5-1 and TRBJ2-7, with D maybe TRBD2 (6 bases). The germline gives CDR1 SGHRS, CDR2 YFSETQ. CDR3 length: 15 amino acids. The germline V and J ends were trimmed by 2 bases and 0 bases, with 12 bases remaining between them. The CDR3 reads CASSFSAGYSYEQYF. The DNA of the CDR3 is TGCGCCAGCAGCTTCTCAGCGGGCTACTCCTACGAGCAGTACTTC.

CDR3 DNA: TGTGCCAGCAGCCTCAGACAGGGAGGTTTGGCTTTCTTT. Translation: CASSLRQGGLAFF. The chain uses TRBV7-2 and TRBJ1-1, with 7 nucleotides matching TRBD1. V shed 5 bases, J shed 11 bases, and the junction held 11 bases outside the gene matches. The CDR3 covers 13 residues. From germline, CDR1 is SGHTA and CDR2 FQGNSA.

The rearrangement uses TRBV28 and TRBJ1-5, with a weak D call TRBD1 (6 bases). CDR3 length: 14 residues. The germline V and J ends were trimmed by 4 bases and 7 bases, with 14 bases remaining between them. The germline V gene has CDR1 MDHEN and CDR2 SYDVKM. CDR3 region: CASSSFQGRQPQHF. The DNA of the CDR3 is TGTGCCAGCAGTTCCTTCCAGGGGAGGCAGCCCCAGCATTTT.

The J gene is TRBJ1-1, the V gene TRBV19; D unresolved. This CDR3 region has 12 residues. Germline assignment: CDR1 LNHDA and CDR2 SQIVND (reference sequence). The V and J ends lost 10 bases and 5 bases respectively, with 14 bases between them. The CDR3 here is CATEGSATEAFF. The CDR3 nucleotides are TGTGCCACCGAAGGGTCAGCGACTGAAGCTTTCTTT. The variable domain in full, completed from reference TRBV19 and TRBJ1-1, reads DGGITQSPKYLFRKEGQNVTLSCEQNLNHDAMYWYRQDPGQGLRLIYYSQIVNDFQKGDIAEGYSVSREKKESFPLTVTSAQKNPTAFYLCATEGSATEAFFGQGTRLTVV.

CDR3 sequence (DNA): TGCGCCAGCAGCTTGACTAGCGGTAGGGGCAATGAGCAGTTCTTC. Protein: CASSLTSGRGNEQFF. The genes are TRBV5-1 and TRBJ2-1; 8 bases are a match to TRBD2. V lost 1 base and J lost 6; bases outside the gene matches: 6. Germline CDR1 reads SGHRS; CDR2 reads YFSETQ. The CDR3 sequence is 15 residues long.

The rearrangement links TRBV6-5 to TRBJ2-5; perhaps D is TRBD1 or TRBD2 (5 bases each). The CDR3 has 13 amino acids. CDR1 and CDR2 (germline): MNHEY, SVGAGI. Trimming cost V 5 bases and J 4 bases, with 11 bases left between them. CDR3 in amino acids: CASSGRAGETQYF. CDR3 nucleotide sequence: TGTGCCAGCAGTGGCAGGGCGGGAGAGACCCAGTACTTC.

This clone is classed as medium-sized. CDR3 DNA sequence: TGCGCCAGCAGCTTGAATCAAGGGGTAGGGACTGAAGCTTTCTTT. It specifies CASSLNQGVGTEAFF. The chain couples TRBV5-1 to TRBJ1-1; tentatively, D is TRBD1 (5 bases). Germline V gene sequence: CDR1 SGHRS, CDR2 YFSETQ. There are 15 residues in the CDR3. V was cut by 1 base and J by 5 bases, with 15 bases left in between.

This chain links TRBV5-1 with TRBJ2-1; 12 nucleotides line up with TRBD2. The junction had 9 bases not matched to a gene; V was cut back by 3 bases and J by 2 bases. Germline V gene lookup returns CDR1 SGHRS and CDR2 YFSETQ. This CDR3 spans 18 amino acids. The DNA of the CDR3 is TGCGCCAGCAGCTCAAGACTAGCGGGAGAAATCACCTACAATGAGCAGTTCTTC. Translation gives CASSSRLAGEITYNEQFF.

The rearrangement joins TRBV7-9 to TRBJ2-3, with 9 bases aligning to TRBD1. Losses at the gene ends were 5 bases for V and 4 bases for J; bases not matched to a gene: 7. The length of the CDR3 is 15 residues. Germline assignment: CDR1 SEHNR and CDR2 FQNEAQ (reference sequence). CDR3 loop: CASSPRTGDPDTQYF. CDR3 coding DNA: TGTGCCAGCAGCCCGCGGACAGGGGACCCAGATACGCAGTATTTT.

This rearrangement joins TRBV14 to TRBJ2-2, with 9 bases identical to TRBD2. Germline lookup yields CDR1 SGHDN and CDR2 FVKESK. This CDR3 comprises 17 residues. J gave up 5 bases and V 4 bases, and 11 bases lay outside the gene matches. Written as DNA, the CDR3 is TGTGCCAGCAGCCGCACGTTAGCGGGAGTACGTACCGGGGAGCTGTTTTTT. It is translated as CASSRTLAGVRTGELFF.

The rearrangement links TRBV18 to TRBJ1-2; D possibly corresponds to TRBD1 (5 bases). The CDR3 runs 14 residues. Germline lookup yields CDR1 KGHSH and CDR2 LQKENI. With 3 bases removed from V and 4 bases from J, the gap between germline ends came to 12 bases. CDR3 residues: CASSPGRDVYGYTF. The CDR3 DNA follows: TGTGCCAGCTCACCCGGGAGGGACGTCTATGGCTACACCTTC.

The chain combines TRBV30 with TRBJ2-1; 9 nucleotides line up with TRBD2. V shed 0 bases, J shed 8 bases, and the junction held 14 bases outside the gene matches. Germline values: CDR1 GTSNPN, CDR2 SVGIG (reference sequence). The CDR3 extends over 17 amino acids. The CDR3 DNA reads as TGTGCCTGGAGTGTACAGGCGGGAGGGCCGATTTGGGATGAGCAGTTCTTC. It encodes CAWSVQAGGPIWDEQFF.

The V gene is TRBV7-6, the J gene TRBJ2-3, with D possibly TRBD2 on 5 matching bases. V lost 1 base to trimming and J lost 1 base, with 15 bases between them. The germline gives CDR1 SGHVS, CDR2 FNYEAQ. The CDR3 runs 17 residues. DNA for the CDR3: TGTGCCAGCAGCTTAGAGGTGCTAGCCCTAGGCACAGATACGCAGTATTTT. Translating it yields CASSLEVLALGTDTQYF.

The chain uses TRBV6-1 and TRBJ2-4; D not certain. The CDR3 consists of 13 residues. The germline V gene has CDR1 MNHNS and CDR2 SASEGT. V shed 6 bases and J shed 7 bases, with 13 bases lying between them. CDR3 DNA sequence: TGTGCCAGCAGCCCTAGGGATACGAACATTCAGTACTTC. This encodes CASSPRDTNIQYF.

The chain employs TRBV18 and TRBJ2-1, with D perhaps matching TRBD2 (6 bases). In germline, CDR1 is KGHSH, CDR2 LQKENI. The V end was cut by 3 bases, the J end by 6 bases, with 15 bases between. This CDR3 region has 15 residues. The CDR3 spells CASSPKLARLNEQFF. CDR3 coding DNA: TGTGCCAGCTCACCTAAGCTAGCGCGTCTCAATGAGCAGTTCTTC. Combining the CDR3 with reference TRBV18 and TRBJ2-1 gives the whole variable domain NAGVMQNPRHLVRRRGQEARLRCSPMKGHSHVYWYRQLPEEGLKFMVYLQKENIIDESGMPKERFSAEFPKEGPSILRIQQVVRGDSAAYFCASSPKLARLNEQFFGPGTRLTVL.

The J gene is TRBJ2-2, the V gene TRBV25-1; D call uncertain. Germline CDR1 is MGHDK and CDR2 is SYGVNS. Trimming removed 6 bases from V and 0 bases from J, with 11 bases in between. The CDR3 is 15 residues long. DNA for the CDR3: TGTGCCAGCAGGTCAGTCACTCCGAACACCGGGGAGCTGTTTTTT. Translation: CASRSVTPNTGELFF.

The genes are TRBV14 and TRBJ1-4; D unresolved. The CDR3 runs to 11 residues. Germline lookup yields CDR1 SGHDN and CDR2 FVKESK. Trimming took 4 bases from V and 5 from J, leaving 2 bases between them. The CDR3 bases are TGTGCCAGCAGCCCAAATGAAAAACTGTTTTTT. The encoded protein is CASSPNEKLFF.